The source of this T cell receptor beta chain is a study of shared T cell receptors in the human thymus. Generated by immunoSEQ multiplex PCR, the TCRdb table keeps only in-frame clones and is missing some. Here the sample spans 500,000 to 750,000 clones, over 75% being singletons. The CDR3 runs to 11 residues. The V end lost 6 bases, the J end lost 5 bases, and 4 bases lay between the germline ends. CDR1 SGHNT and CDR2 YENEEA come from the germline V gene. This sample also appeared in a second study, on human thymus T cells. That report adds: Related research described strongly overlapping thymic repertoires in unrelated people.

The sequencing input was thymocytes. This chain connects TRBV11-3 to TRBJ2-2, with unresolved D. This sequence was found in a boy under three years old with a congenital heart defect. The CDR3 region has the DNA TGTGCCAGCAGTTCGACCGGGGAGCTGTTTTTT. Its protein is CASSSTGELFF. Variable domain in full (rest from reference TRBV11-3 and TRBJ2-2): EAGVVQSPRYKIIEKKQPVAFWCNPISGHNTLYWYLQNLGQGPELLIRYENEEAVDDSQLPKDRFSAERLKGVDSTLKIQPAELGDSAVYLCASSSTGELFFGEGSRLTVL.